This TCR beta chain is from a study of shared clonotypes between healthy human individuals. Per the germline V gene, CDR1 is LGHNA and CDR2 is YSLEER. This CDR3 comprises 15 residues. With V trimmed by 5 bases and J by 2 bases, 9 bases remained unmatched. Genomic DNA (from each subset) was split evenly across several immunoSEQ plates. TCRdb's copy holds only in-frame clones and misses some; the assay was immunoSEQ multiplex PCR. The table lists about 580,000 clones, roughly 98% of them singletons. Regarding the study as a whole: Non-shared clonotypes had lower generation probabilities than those shared by all four donors.

A note on this clone: As yet, its antigen is unknown.

In the naive CD8 group, cells lacked CD45RO and were positively selected for CCR7, so terminally differentiated effector memory CD45RA+ cells were left out. The sequence was collected from a man in his thirties or forties in good health. The J gene is TRBJ2-7, the V gene TRBV4-3; 7 nucleotides match TRBD1. The sample consisted of naive CD8+ T cells sorted from blood. CDR3 loop: CASSIDRDLTYEQYF. The CDR3 nucleotides are TGCGCCAGCAGCATCGACAGGGACCTGACCTACGAGCAGTACTTC.